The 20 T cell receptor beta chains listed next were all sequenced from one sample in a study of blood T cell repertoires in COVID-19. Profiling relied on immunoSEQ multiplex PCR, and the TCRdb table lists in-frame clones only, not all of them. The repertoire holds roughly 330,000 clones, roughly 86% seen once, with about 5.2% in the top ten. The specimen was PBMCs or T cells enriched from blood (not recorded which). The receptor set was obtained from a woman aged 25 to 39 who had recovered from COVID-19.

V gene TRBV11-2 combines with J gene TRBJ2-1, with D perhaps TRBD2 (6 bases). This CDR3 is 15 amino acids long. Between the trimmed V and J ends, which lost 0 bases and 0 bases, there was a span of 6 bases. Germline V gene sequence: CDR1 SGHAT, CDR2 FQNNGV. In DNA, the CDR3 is TGTGCCAGCAGCTTAGACGGGAGCTCCTACAATGAGCAGTTCTTC. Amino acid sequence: CASSLDGSSYNEQFF.

The CDR3 sequence is CASTYGTGRGETQYF. The CDR3 nucleotides read TGTGCCAGCACTTATGGGACAGGGCGTGGAGAGACCCAGTACTTC. This chain joins TRBV5-4 and TRBJ2-5, with 9 bases matching TRBD1. Germline V gene lookup returns CDR1 SGHNT and CDR2 YYREEE (reference sequence). The CDR3 is 15 residues long. V was pared by 6 bases and J by 4 bases, with 10 bases of the junction left unmatched.

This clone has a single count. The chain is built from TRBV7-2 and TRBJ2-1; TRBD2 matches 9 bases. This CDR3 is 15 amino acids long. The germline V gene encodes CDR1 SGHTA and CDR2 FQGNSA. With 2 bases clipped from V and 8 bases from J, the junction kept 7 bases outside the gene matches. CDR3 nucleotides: TGTGCCAGCAGCTTACGCGGGCGGGGGGGCCATGAGCAGTTCTTC. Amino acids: CASSLRGRGGHEQFF.

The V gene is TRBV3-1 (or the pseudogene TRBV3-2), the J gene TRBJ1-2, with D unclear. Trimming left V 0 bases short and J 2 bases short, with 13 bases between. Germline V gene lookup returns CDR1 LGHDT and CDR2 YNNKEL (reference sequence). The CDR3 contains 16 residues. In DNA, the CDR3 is TGTGCCAGCAGCCAAGAGGCCAGAGGGCGGAACTATGGCTACACCTTC. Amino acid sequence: CASSQEARGRNYGYTF.

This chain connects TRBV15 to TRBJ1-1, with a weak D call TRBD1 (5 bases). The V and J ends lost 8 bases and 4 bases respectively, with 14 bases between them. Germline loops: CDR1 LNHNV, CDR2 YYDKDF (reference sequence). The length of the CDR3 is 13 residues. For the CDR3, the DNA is TGTGCCACCTCAGGGAGGGTGGGCACTGAAGCTTTCTTT. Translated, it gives CATSGRVGTEAFF.

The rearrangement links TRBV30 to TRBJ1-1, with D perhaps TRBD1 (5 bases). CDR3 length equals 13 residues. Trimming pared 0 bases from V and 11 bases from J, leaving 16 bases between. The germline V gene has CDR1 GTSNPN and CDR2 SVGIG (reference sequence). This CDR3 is CAWSVYGGSGAFF. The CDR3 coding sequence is TGTGCCTGGAGTGTATATGGGGGGTCAGGGGCTTTCTTT. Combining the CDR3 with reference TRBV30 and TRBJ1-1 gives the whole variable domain SQTIHQWPATLVQPVGSPLSLECTVEGTSNPNLYWYRQAAGRGLQLLFYSVGIGQISSEVPQNLSASRPQDRQFILSSKKLLLSDSGFYLCAWSVYGGSGAFFGQGTRLTVV.

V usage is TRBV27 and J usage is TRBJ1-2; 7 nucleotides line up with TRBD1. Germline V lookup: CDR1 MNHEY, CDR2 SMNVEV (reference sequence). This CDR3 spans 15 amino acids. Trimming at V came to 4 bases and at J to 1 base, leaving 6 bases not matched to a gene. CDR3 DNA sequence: TGTGCCAGCAGTTCTCTCCGGGACAGTAACTATGGCTACACCTTC. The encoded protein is CASSSLRDSNYGYTF.

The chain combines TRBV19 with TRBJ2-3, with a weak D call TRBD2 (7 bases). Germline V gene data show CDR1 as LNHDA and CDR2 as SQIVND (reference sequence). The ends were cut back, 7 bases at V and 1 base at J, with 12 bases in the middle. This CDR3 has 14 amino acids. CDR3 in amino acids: CASKVGGGTDTQYF. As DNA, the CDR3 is TGTGCCAGTAAGGTAGGGGGGGGCACAGATACGCAGTATTTT. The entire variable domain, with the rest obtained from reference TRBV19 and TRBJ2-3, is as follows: DGGITQSPKYLFRKEGQNVTLSCEQNLNHDAMYWYRQDPGQGLRLIYYSQIVNDFQKGDIAEGYSVSREKKESFPLTVTSAQKNPTAFYLCASKVGGGTDTQYFGPGTRLTVL.

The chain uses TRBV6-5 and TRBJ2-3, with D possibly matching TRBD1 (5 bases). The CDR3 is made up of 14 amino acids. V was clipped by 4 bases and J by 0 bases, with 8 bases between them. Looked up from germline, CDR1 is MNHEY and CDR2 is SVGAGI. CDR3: CASSSGRSTDTQYF. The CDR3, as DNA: TGTGCCAGCAGTTCAGGGCGTAGCACAGATACGCAGTATTTT.

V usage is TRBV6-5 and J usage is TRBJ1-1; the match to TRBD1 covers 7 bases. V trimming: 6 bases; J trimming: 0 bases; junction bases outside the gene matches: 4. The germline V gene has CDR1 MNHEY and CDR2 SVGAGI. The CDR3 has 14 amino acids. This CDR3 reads CASRWGQLNTEAFF. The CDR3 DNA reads TGTGCCAGCAGGTGGGGACAGCTGAACACTGAAGCTTTCTTT.

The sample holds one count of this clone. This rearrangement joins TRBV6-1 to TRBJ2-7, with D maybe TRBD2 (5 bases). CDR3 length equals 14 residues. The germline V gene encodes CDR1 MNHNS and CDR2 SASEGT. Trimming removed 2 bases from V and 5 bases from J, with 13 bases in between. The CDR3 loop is CASSERSSYDEQYF. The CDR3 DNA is TGTGCCAGCAGTGAAAGGTCTAGCTACGACGAGCAGTACTTC.

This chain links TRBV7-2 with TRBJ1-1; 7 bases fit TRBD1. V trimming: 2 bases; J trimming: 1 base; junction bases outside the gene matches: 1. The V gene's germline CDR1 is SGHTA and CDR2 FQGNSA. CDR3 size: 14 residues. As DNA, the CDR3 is TGTGCCAGCAGCTTAAGGGGGCAGAACACTGAAGCTTTCTTT. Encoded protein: CASSLRGQNTEAFF.

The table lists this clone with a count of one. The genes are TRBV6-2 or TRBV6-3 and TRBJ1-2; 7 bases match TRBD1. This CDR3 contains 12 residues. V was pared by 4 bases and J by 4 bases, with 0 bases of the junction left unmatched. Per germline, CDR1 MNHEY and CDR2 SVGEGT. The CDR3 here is CASSWDSYGYTF. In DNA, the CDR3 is TGTGCCAGCAGTTGGGACAGCTATGGCTACACCTTC.

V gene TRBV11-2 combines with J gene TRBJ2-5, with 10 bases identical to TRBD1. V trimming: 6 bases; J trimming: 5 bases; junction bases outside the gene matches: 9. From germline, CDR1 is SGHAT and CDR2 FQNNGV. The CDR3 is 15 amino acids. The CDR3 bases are TGTGCCAGCAGGGGGGGGACAGGGGATTGGGAGACCCAGTACTTC. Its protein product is CASRGGTGDWETQYF.

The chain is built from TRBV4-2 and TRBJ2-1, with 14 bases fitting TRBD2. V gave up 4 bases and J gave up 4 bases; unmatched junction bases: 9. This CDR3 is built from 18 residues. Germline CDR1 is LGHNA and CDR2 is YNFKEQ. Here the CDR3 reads CASSLSGTSGGRYNEQFF. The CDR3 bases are TGTGCCAGCAGCCTCTCAGGGACTAGCGGGGGCCGATACAATGAGCAGTTCTTC.

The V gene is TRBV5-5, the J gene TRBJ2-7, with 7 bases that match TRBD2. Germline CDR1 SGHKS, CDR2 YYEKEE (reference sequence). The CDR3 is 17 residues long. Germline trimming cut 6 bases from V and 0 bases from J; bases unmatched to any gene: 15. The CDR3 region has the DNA TGTGCCAGCACTAGAGGGACTCTAGCGGTAAGCTCCTACGAGCAGTACTTC. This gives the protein CASTRGTLAVSSYEQYF.

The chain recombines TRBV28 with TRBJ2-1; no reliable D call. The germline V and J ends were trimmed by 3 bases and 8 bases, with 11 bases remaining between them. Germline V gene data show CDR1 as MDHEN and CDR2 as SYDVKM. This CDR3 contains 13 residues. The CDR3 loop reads CASSFGVQDEQFF. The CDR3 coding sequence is TGTGCCAGCAGTTTTGGTGTGCAGGATGAGCAGTTCTTC.

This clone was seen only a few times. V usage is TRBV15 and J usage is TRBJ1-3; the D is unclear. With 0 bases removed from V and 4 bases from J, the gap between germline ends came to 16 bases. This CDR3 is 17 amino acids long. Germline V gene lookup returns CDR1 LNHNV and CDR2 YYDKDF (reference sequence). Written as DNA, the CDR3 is TGTGCCACCAGCAGAGATCGGTCGGGGAAACAGGGAAACACCATATATTTT. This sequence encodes CATSRDRSGKQGNTIYF. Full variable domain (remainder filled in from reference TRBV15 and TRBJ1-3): DAMVIQNPRYQVTQFGKPVTLSCSQTLNHNVMYWYQQKSSQAPKLLFHYYDKDFNNEADTPDNFQSRRPNTSFCFLDIRSPGLGDTAMYLCATSRDRSGKQGNTIYFGEGSWLTVV.

CDR3 residues: CASSLSYGGPGEQFF. In DNA form, the CDR3 reads TGTGCCAGTAGCCTCTCATACGGGGGGCCGGGTGAGCAGTTCTTC. The chain has TRBV19 and TRBJ2-1, with D perhaps matching TRBD2 (7 bases). The germline gives CDR1 LNHDA, CDR2 SQIVND (reference sequence). CDR3 length equals 15 residues. With 6 bases removed from V and 9 bases from J, the gap between germline ends came to 21 bases.

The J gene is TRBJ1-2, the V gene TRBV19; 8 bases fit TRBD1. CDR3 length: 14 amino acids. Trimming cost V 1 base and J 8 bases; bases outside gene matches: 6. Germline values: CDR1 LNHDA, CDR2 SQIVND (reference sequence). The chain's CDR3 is CASSIAPDRGGYTF. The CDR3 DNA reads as TGTGCCAGTAGTATAGCTCCCGACAGGGGCGGCTACACCTTC.